What follows is one T cell receptor beta chain and its context. Given a much more abundant clone one base away, this may be a read error. The CDR3 covers 13 residues. Germline CDR1 WSHSY, CDR2 SAAADI. V shed 6 bases, J shed 4 bases, and the junction held 5 bases outside the gene matches. This entry belongs to a study of CD8 T cells in ankylosing spondylitis. Quantitative barcoded 5'-RACE was used to prepare TCR beta libraries. Via MiXCR, TCRdb re-called the 5' RACE reads, giving one row per CDR3 protein. The data show approximately 240,000 distinct CDR3 sequences, roughly a tenth seen once. This TCR came from a male donor with ankylosing spondylitis or in good health (not recorded which). Sequenced input: blood, either unsorted or a sorted T cell fraction (not recorded which). The chain combines TRBV10-2 with TRBJ1-1; TRBD1 matches 7 bases. CDR3 nucleotides: TGCGCCAGCAGGACAGGGCCTCGCACTGAAGCTTTCTTT. It translates to CASRTGPRTEAFF.